The clone carrying this TCR beta chain was counted a few times. As yet, its antigen is unknown. This entry comes from a study of human T cells and chemical hapten exposure. Study at large: DPC (0.01%) was patch tested on the upper back and read at 6 days. It was small differences in pooled library volume that mainly caused per-sample TCR yields to vary. General study findings and limits: Expanded TCRs grouped into significantly more large CDR3 similarity clusters than controls produced.

Per the original data handling: Sample TCR counts, which ranged from 23,224 to 690,600, had a median of approximately 95,000. TCRdb called the RACE reads again in MiXCR, with one record for every CDR3 protein. TCRdb's processing, not the authors' own work, is the source of the V and J calls. Of 180,000 or so distinct CDR3 sequences listed, 25% to 35% were seen once; the top ten hold about 2.8%. Time point indicated: pre-sensitization, week 0. Specified treatment: therapeutic diphenylcyclopropenone sensitization with weekly scalp DPC. This specimen was whole blood, taken in connection with sensitization to the hapten diphenylcyclopropenone (DPC). The receptor was isolated from a woman between 25 and 40 years old with alopecia areata. Some clones in this sample may be carry-over from other donors' samples.

The CDR3 reads CASSSGTGDANEQFF. For the CDR3, the DNA is TGTGCCAGCAGCTCAGGGACAGGGGACGCCAATGAGCAGTTCTTC. This chain joins TRBV11-1 and TRBJ2-1; 10 nucleotides align to TRBD1. V dropped 4 bases and J dropped 6; count of bases not matched to a gene: 6. The germline V gene encodes CDR1 SGHAT and CDR2 FQDESV (reference sequence). The CDR3 extends over 15 amino acids.